This T cell receptor beta chain is from a study of blood T cell repertoires in COVID-19. Here immunoSEQ multiplex PCR was the method, and the copy in TCRdb shows in-frame clones only, minus some. The sample includes 180,000 or so clones, approximately 88% of them seen just once. CDR3 length: 15 amino acids. Trimming pared 5 bases from V and 4 bases from J, leaving 15 bases between. Germline V gives CDR1 MDHEN, CDR2 SYDVKM. The rearrangement uses TRBV28 and TRBJ1-5; D possibly corresponds to TRBD1 (6 bases). This TCR was recovered from a woman aged 30 to 39 with acute or convalescent COVID-19. Sequencing used peripheral blood. The CDR3 DNA follows: TGTGCCAGCAGTCAGCAGGGGACCTTTAATCAGCCCCAGCATTTT. It yields the protein CASSQQGTFNQPQHF.